The present entry profiles one TCR beta chain with its context. The source of the sample is a study of blood T cell repertoires in COVID-19. Per the germline V gene, CDR1 is MNHEY and CDR2 is SVGAGI. The trim removed 5 bases at V and 5 bases at J, leaving 10 bases unmatched. The CDR3 is 15 residues long. Measured with immunoSEQ multiplex PCR; TCRdb has only the in-frame clones, and not every one. The sample yields under 300,000 clones, roughly 80% seen once. Sequenced: peripheral blood. The receptor was isolated from a woman younger than 30 with acute or convalescent COVID-19. V gene TRBV6-5 combines with J gene TRBJ2-5, with TRBD2 matching over 8 bases. DNA of the CDR3: TGTGCCAGCAGTATTAGCGGGATATCATGGGAGACCCAGTACTTC. Its protein is CASSISGISWETQYF.